This T cell receptor (beta chain) emerged from a study of spatial heterogeneity in lung cancer. In the study overall: Among detected sequences, beta-chain ones consistently exceeded alpha-chain ones in number.

The CDR3 is 17 residues long. Germline loops: CDR1 MDHEN, CDR2 SYDVKM. Trimming removed 3 bases at V and 3 bases at J, with 20 bases between. This clonotype was seen at least ten times. From the 5' RACE reads, TCRdb called clonotypes with MiXCR, one entry per CDR3 protein. The data hold more than 45,000 distinct CDR3 sequences, with about 5.8% observed a single time. As for time point: sample taken at primary tumor resection. Without sorting, whole RNA was sequenced from tumor, nontumor lung or frozen PBMC. The chain is built from TRBV28 and TRBJ2-5; D unclear. The sequencing here drew on PBMCs, taken at surgery. This clonotype was sampled from a male donor with early-stage non-small cell lung cancer. This CDR3 reads CASSFWPSSGRKETQYF. CDR3 coding DNA: TGTGCCAGCAGTTTCTGGCCCTCAAGTGGTAGGAAAGAGACCCAGTACTTC.